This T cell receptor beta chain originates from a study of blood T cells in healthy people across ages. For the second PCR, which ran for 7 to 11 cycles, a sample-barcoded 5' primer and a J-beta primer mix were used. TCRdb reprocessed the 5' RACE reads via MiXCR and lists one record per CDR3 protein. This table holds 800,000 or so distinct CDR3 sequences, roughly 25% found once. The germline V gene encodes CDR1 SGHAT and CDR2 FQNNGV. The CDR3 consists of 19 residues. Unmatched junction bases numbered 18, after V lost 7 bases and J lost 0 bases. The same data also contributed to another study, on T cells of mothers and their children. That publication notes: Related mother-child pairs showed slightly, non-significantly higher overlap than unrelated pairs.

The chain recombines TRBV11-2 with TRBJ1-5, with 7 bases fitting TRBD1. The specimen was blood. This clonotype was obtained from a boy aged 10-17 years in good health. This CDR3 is CASNRPGDRDRYSNQPQHF. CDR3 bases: TGTGCCAGCAACCGACCCGGTGACAGGGACAGATATAGCAATCAGCCCCAGCATTTT.